This TCR beta chain was documented in a study of blood T cell repertoires in COVID-19. Germline assignment: CDR1 SGHTA and CDR2 FQGNSA. This CDR3 region has 18 residues. J was trimmed by 4 bases and V by 4 bases; bases with no gene match: 15. Assay: immunoSEQ multiplex PCR; the TCRdb copy retains only in-frame clones and omits some. The sample has 250,000 or so clones, 85% to 90% seen once; the top ten hold roughly 4.3%. Sequencing was done on a sample of PBMCs or T cells enriched from blood (not recorded which). This clonotype originated in a woman aged 25 to 45 with acute COVID-19. This chain connects TRBV7-2 to TRBJ2-3; 9 nucleotides agree with TRBD2. This chain's CDR3 is CASSSRGKTGLAADTQYF. In DNA, the CDR3 is TGTGCCAGCAGCTCCAGGGGGAAAACGGGACTAGCTGCAGATACGCAGTATTTT.